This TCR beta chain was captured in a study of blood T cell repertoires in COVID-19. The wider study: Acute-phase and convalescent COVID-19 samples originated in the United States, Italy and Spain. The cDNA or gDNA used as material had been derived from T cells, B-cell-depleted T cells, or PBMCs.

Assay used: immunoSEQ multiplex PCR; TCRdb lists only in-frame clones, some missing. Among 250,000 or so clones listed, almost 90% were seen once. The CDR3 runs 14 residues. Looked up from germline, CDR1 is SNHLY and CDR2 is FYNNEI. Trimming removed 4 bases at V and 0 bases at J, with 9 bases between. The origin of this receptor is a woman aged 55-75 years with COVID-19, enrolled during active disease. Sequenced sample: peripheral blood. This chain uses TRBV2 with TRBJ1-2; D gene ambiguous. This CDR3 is CASSALQANYGYTF. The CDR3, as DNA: TGTGCCAGCAGTGCTTTACAAGCTAACTATGGCTACACCTTC.